This T cell receptor (beta chain) came from a study of T cell changes during pregnancy in multiple sclerosis. CDR3 length: 15 residues. Per germline, CDR1 MDHEN and CDR2 SYDVKM. Trimming left V 5 bases short and J 4 bases short, with 17 bases between. The table came from immunoSEQ multiplex PCR; TCRdb's copy has only in-frame clones and leaves some out. The sample has approximately 97,000 clones; roughly nine tenths are singletons. This receptor was obtained from a female donor in good health, enrolled as a control in a pregnancy study. Sequencing used peripheral blood, obtained after pregnancy. The J gene is TRBJ2-5, the V gene TRBV28; weak D call: TRBD1 (5 bases). The CDR3 reads CASSQVVPGSETQYF. The CDR3 DNA sequence: TGTGCCAGCAGTCAAGTCGTTCCAGGGTCAGAGACCCAGTACTTC.